Shown below are 18 T cell receptor beta chains from a single sample sequenced in a study of blood T cell repertoires in COVID-19. Generated by immunoSEQ multiplex PCR, the TCRdb table keeps only in-frame clones and is missing some. The sample carries 150,000 to 200,000 clones, around 87% recorded once. Sequences were obtained from peripheral blood. The receptors come from a young man with active or convalescent COVID-19.

The CDR3 coding sequence is TGCAGCGTTCGACTAGGGGTGAACTATGGCTACACCTTC. It translates to CSVRLGVNYGYTF. The genes are TRBV29-1 and TRBJ1-2; D might be TRBD1 (5 bases). V lost 5 bases, J lost 2 bases, and 12 bases lay in between. Germline loops: CDR1 SQVTM, CDR2 ANQGSEA. This CDR3 has 13 residues. Full variable domain (outside the CDR3, taken from reference TRBV29-1 and TRBJ1-2): SAVISQKPSRDICQRGTSLTIQCQVDSQVTMMFWYRQQPGQSLTLIATANQGSEATYESGFVIDKFPISRPNLTFSTLTVSNMSPEDSSIYLCSVRLGVNYGYTFGSGTRLTVV.

V gene TRBV9 combines with J gene TRBJ2-3; tentative D call: TRBD2 (5 bases). Germline lookup yields CDR1 SGDLS and CDR2 YYNGEE. The CDR3 loop spans 17 amino acids. The V and J ends lost 2 bases and 6 bases respectively, with 22 bases between them. The CDR3 DNA reads as TGTGCCAGCAGCGTGAGCACCGGGGTCCTCCCACAGGATACGCAGTATTTT. This sequence encodes CASSVSTGVLPQDTQYF.

CDR3 nucleotide sequence: TGTGCCAGCAGCTTACGGGGGGGCTCGGAGACCCAGTACTTC. As protein: CASSLRGGSETQYF. The chain is built from TRBV9 and TRBJ2-5; 8 nucleotides line up with TRBD2. Germline loops: CDR1 SGDLS, CDR2 YYNGEE. This CDR3 region has 14 residues. V was pared by 4 bases and J by 5 bases, with 7 bases of the junction left unmatched.

The chain combines TRBV6-5 with TRBJ2-3; D gene ambiguous. The V gene lost 4 bases and the J gene lost 2 bases, with 10 bases spanning the gap. This CDR3 contains 14 residues. Germline V gene sequence: CDR1 MNHEY, CDR2 SVGAGI. The CDR3 sequence is CASSLSLLTDTQYF. As DNA, the CDR3 is TGTGCCAGCAGTTTGTCGCTACTCACAGATACGCAGTATTTT.

This chain links TRBV10-3 with TRBJ2-7; D is uncertain. The CDR3 is 13 residues long. V gave up 6 bases and J gave up 2 bases, with 11 bases separating them. Germline CDR1 reads ENHRY; CDR2 reads SYGVKD. The CDR3 loop reads CAISPGTAYEQYF. The CDR3 region has the DNA TGTGCCATCAGCCCCGGCACAGCCTACGAGCAGTACTTC.

This chain joins TRBV6-5 and TRBJ1-2, with TRBD1 matching over 8 bases. V lost 0 bases, J lost 5 bases, and 5 bases stayed unmatched. This CDR3 has 15 residues. Germline CDR1 and CDR2: MNHEY and SVGAGI. The CDR3 protein is CASSYSQGARYGYTF. CDR3 nucleotide sequence: TGTGCCAGCAGTTACTCCCAGGGGGCGCGGTATGGCTACACCTTC.

This clone was seen a handful of times. The chain combines TRBV7-9 with TRBJ1-3; tentatively, D is TRBD1 (5 bases). This CDR3 region has 15 residues. Trimming stripped 5 bases from V and 0 bases from J, with 11 bases between. Germline V gene sequence: CDR1 SEHNR, CDR2 FQNEAQ (reference sequence). The CDR3 region is CASSTYDSSGNTIYF. The DNA for the CDR3 is TGTGCCAGCAGCACATACGACAGCTCTGGAAACACCATATATTTT.

This chain uses TRBV7-8 with TRBJ1-1, with 7 bases aligning to TRBD1. V was pared by 5 bases and J by 5 bases, with 2 bases of the junction left unmatched. Germline V gene lookup returns CDR1 SGHVS and CDR2 FQNEAQ. CDR3 length: 12 residues. CDR3 residues: CASSPGGTEAFF. The CDR3 nucleotides are TGTGCCAGCAGCCCAGGGGGGACTGAAGCTTTCTTT.

V usage is TRBV10-3 and J usage is TRBJ2-5; D possibly corresponds to TRBD1 (5 bases). V gave up 3 bases and J gave up 2 bases, with 7 bases separating them. Germline V gives CDR1 ENHRY, CDR2 SYGVKD. The CDR3 is 13 residues long. As DNA, the CDR3 is TGTGCCATCAGTGACGACAGACAAGAGACCCAGTACTTC. As protein: CAISDDRQETQYF.

The V call is TRBV7-9, the J call TRBJ1-1; 10 nucleotides line up with TRBD1. The CDR3 spans 16 residues. J lost 9 bases, V lost 4 bases, and 14 bases had no gene match. Germline values: CDR1 SEHNR, CDR2 FQNEAQ (reference sequence). CDR3 in amino acids: CASSSRQGAPIVQAFF. The DNA for the CDR3 is TGTGCCAGCAGCTCTAGACAGGGGGCGCCGATCGTGCAAGCTTTCTTT.

The chain uses TRBV7-9 and TRBJ1-2; 8 nucleotides align to TRBD1. Unmatched junction bases numbered 19, after V lost 0 bases and J lost 7 bases. The CDR3 has 19 amino acids. Per the germline V gene, CDR1 is SEHNR and CDR2 is FQNEAQ (reference sequence). The CDR3 loop is CASSLARPGTGYSGVGYTF. DNA for the CDR3: TGTGCCAGCAGCTTAGCTCGACCCGGGACAGGATATTCCGGGGTTGGCTACACCTTC.

The V and J genes are TRBV28 and TRBJ2-7, with D possibly TRBD1 on 6 matching bases. The CDR3 has 15 amino acids. In germline, CDR1 is MDHEN, CDR2 SYDVKM. V lost 5 bases and J lost 3, with 17 bases in between. The CDR3 DNA reads TGTGCCAGCAGTAGCCCCGGGGCAGGGGTCTACGAGCAGTACGTC. Translating it yields CASSSPGAGVYEQYV.

The chain joins TRBV5-1 to TRBJ2-2; D not certain. Deletions cut 4 bases from V and 5 bases from J, with 12 bases between. Per germline, CDR1 SGHRS and CDR2 YFSETQ. The CDR3 loop spans 14 amino acids. CDR3 in amino acids: CASSVPGETGELFF. Written as DNA, the CDR3 is TGCGCCAGCAGCGTTCCGGGTGAGACCGGGGAGCTGTTTTTT.

V gene TRBV7-8 combines with J gene TRBJ2-6, with D tentatively TRBD2 (5 bases). In germline, CDR1 is SGHVS, CDR2 FQNEAQ. The CDR3 contains 15 residues. V was pared by 5 bases and J by 2 bases, with 10 bases between. CDR3 in amino acids: CASSTRLPGANVLTF. CDR3 nucleotide sequence: TGTGCCAGCAGCACCAGACTACCTGGGGCCAACGTCCTGACTTTC.

V is TRBV19 and J is TRBJ1-1; D unclear. The CDR3 totals 15 residues. The germline V gene encodes CDR1 LNHDA and CDR2 SQIVND (reference sequence). V was cut by 4 bases and J by 5 bases, with 17 bases left in between. DNA for the CDR3: TGTGCCAGTAGTAAGCCCGGGATGACAATAACTGAAGCTTTCTTT. It is translated as CASSKPGMTITEAFF.

The CDR3 sequence: CASSASSRLGRETSYEQYV. The CDR3 coding sequence is TGTGCCAGCAGCGCCTCATCCCGATTGGGGCGGGAGACCTCCTACGAGCAGTACGTC. The chain joins TRBV9 to TRBJ2-7, with 7 bases that match TRBD2. The CDR3 spans 19 residues. The germline CDR1 and CDR2 sequences are SGDLS and YYNGEE. The V and J ends lost 3 bases and 0 bases, in that order; junction bases with no gene match: 18.

This clone was counted between two and nine times. The chain joins TRBV7-8 to TRBJ1-5; D remains unclear. Per germline, CDR1 SGHVS and CDR2 FQNEAQ. This CDR3 is 12 amino acids long. Trimming took off 6 bases at V and 0 bases at J, with 3 bases between the two ends. The CDR3 loop reads CASSYSNQPQHF. The CDR3 nucleotides are TGTGCCAGCAGTTATAGCAATCAGCCCCAGCATTTT.

The gene calls are TRBV19 and TRBJ2-1; TRBD2 matches 7 bases. Germline assignment: CDR1 LNHDA and CDR2 SQIVND (reference sequence). V lost 3 bases, J lost 13 bases, and 9 bases stayed unmatched. The CDR3 loop spans 13 amino acids. Written as DNA, the CDR3 is TGTGCCAGTAGTATTGGCAGGAGCGGGGACCAGTTCTTC. Its protein is CASSIGRSGDQFF.